Listed below are T cell receptor beta chains from one sample, sequenced in a study of shared clonotypes between healthy human individuals. Sequencing used immunoSEQ multiplex PCR; TCRdb keeps in-frame clones, though not all of them. The table lists about 490,000 clones, approximately 84% of them singletons. The source material was PBMCs. These receptors came from a woman in her thirties or forties in good health. Some clones in this sample may be carry-over from other donors' samples. Each CDR3 is given with its conserved first and last residue. A D gene is named only where the DNA matches it firmly. Clone size, where shown, is once, few, many, or a class for clones that have expanded.

TGTGCCATCAGTGGAGGGGGTAGGGAGACCCAGTACTTC	CAISGGGRETQYF	.	.	TRBV10-3	TRBJ2-5
TGTGCCAGCAGTGTAGGAGACAGCCTCCGAGCGGCTTTCTTT	CASSVGDSLRAAFF	.	.	TRBV2	TRBJ1-1
TGTGCCAGTAGTATAGATCAAACAGATACGCAGTATTTT	CASSIDQTDTQYF	.	.	TRBV19	TRBJ2-3
TGTGCCAGCAGCTTGAGCAGCCCCAATGAGCAGTTCTTC	CASSLSSPNEQFF	.	.	TRBV7-2	TRBJ2-1
TGTATAGCGACTAGCGGGTCTTTCTACAATGAGCAGTTCTTC	CIATSGSFYNEQFF	TRBD2	once	TRBV30	TRBJ2-1
TGTGCCAGCAGCTTAGATTATCCCAGCTCCTACGAGCAGTACTTC	CASSLDYPSSYEQYF	.	.	TRBV11-2	TRBJ2-7
TGTGCCAGCATGGGTCCCCCCCGCGTGGAGACCCAGTACTTC	CASMGPPRVETQYF	.	.	TRBV2	TRBJ2-5
TGCAGCGCAAAAGGGCGAATGGAGAACACTGAAGCTTTCTTT	CSAKGRMENTEAFF	.	many	TRBV29-1	TRBJ1-1
TGTGCCAGCAGCTTCCGGACTAGCCGTGGAGCCTACGAGCAGTACTTC	CASSFRTSRGAYEQYF	TRBD2	.	TRBV11-2	TRBJ2-7
TGTGCCAGCTCACCAGGTAGAGGTACTGAAGCTTTCTTT	CASSPGRGTEAFF	.	once	TRBV18	TRBJ1-1
TGTGCCAGCAGCGCCCTAGCGGGTCCACGGAGAAGGGGTCAAGAGACCCAGTACTTC	CASSALAGPRRRGQETQYF	TRBD2	.	TRBV7-9	TRBJ2-5
TGTGCCAGCAGCTTACCCAGGCGCGATAATGAAAAACTGTTTTTT	CASSLPRRDNEKLFF	.	.	TRBV7-2	TRBJ1-4
TGTGCCAGCAGTTTATTCGGTCTAGCGGGAGGGTCCGAAAAAAACATTCAGTACTTC	CASSLFGLAGGSEKNIQYF	TRBD2	.	TRBV28	TRBJ2-4
TGTGCCAGCAGCTTGCAGAGGGGGCGCCGTACCGGGGAGCTGTTTTTT	CASSLQRGRRTGELFF	TRBD1	.	TRBV5-6	TRBJ2-2
TGTGCCAGCAGCCCCACTAGGACAGGAGTTGTAGCTAACTATGGCTACACCTTC	CASSPTRTGVVANYGYTF	TRBD1	.	TRBV7-2	TRBJ1-2
TGTGCCAGCAGCTTGGTCCGGCTAGGGGGAGATACGCAGTATTTT	CASSLVRLGGDTQYF	.	once	TRBV5-5	TRBJ2-3
TGTGCCACCAGCAGAGATAGGGCTAGCGGGAGAAACGGGGAGCTGTTTTTT	CATSRDRASGRNGELFF	TRBD2	.	TRBV15	TRBJ2-2
TGTGCCAGCAGTCCTCGGACAGCCTACAATGAGCAGTTCTTC	CASSPRTAYNEQFF	.	.	TRBV25-1	TRBJ2-1
TGTGCCAGCAGTTGGGAAATTGGACAAAGTCGGGCCAACGTCCTGACTTTC	CASSWEIGQSRANVLTF	.	.	TRBV25-1	TRBJ2-6
TGTGCCAGCAGTCCCGGACCGCGGGGCTATGGCTACACCTTC	CASSPGPRGYGYTF	.	once	TRBV27	TRBJ1-2
TGCGCCAGTGGGGGCGGGACCTACGAGCAGTACTTC	CASGGGTYEQYF	.	.	TRBV10-1	TRBJ2-7
TGTGCCAGCAGTGCCGAGCGTAGCACCGGGGAGCTGTTTTTT	CASSAERSTGELFF	.	.	TRBV2	TRBJ2-2
TGCGCCAGCAGCTTCAGAGCGGGAGAGGGCGGGGAGCTGTTTTTT	CASSFRAGEGGELFF	TRBD2	.	TRBV5-1	TRBJ2-2
TGTGCCAGCAGTTACTCCCCGCAGGGGGGTTACGAGCAGTACTTC	CASSYSPQGGYEQYF	.	.	TRBV6-5	TRBJ2-7
TGTGCCAGTAGTATCCGCGGGGATCCAACTAATGAAAAACTGTTTTTT	CASSIRGDPTNEKLFF	.	.	TRBV19	TRBJ1-4
TGCGCCAGCAGCCAGGCCACCTCATACGAGCAGTACTTC	CASSQATSYEQYF	.	.	TRBV4-1	TRBJ2-7
TGTGCCAGCAGTTTATCAACTAGCGGGAGTTACGAGCAGTACTTC	CASSLSTSGSYEQYF	TRBD2	.	TRBV27	TRBJ2-7
TGTGCCAGCAGCGTAGCTGAGGCAGGGGGCAATGAGCAGTTCTTC	CASSVAEAGGNEQFF	TRBD1	.	TRBV9	TRBJ2-1
TGCAGCGTTGTAGGACTAGCGGGTTCTGCCCAGTACTTC	CSVVGLAGSAQYF	TRBD2	.	TRBV29-1	TRBJ2-5
TGTGCCAGCAGCTTAGCGAAAAAGACTAGCGGGAATTACAATGAGCAGTTCTTC	CASSLAKKTSGNYNEQFF	TRBD2	.	TRBV7-9	TRBJ2-1
TGCGCCAGCAGCCGAATATCGGAAGAGACCCAGTACTTC	CASSRISEETQYF	.	.	TRBV4-1	TRBJ2-5
TGTGCCATCAGTGGACGGGACCGATCTGAGCAGTTCTTC	CAISGRDRSEQFF	.	.	TRBV10-3	TRBJ2-1